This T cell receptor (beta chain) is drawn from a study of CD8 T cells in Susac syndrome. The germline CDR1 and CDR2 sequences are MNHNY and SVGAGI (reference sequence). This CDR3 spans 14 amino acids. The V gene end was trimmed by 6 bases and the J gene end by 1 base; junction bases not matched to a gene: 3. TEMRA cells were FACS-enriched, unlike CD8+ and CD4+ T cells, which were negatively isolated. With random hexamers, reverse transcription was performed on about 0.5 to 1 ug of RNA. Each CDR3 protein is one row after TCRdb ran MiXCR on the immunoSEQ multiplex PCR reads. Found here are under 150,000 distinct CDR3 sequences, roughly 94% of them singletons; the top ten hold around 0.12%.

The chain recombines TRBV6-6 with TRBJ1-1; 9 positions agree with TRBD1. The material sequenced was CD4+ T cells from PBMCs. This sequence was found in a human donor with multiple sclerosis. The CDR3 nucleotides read TGTGCCAGCAGGGACAGGGGAACGAACACTGAAGCTTTCTTT. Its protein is CASRDRGTNTEAFF.